This T cell receptor (beta chain) is from a study of CD8+CD57+ T cells in acquired aplastic anemia. Overall study: Sorted CD4+ and CD8+ cells gave a mean 3.2 ug DNA, range about 0.19 to 27.4 ug. CD4+ cell libraries from healthy donors averaged about 10.8 million reads.

Germline V CDR1 and CDR2: DFQATT, SNEGSKA (reference sequence). The V gene lost 3 bases and the J gene lost 2 bases, with 14 bases spanning the gap. This CDR3 has 15 amino acids. Study outcomes and limitations: Patients and controls turned out to have roughly 30 CD8+ CDR3 sequences in common.

Profiles of TCR beta VDJ and CDR3 were generated from a genomic DNA template. TCRdb passed the reads through MiXCR, listing each CDR3 protein once. This sample carries about 110,000 distinct CDR3 sequences, about half of them seen once, and the ten largest clones take approximately 32%. For this clonotype: Its antigen is still unknown.

Sequences were obtained from sorted CD4+, CD8+, or CD8+CD57+ T cells (not recorded which) from PBMCs. The receptor was derived from a human donor in good health, serving as a control. The genes are TRBV20-1 and TRBJ2-1; D possibly uses TRBD1 or TRBD2 (5 bases each). The CDR3 DNA follows: TGCAGTGCTAGTAAAGGGACGCTCACCTACAATGAGCAGTTCTTC. Amino acid sequence: CSASKGTLTYNEQFF.